One sample yielded the 22 T cell receptor beta chains listed below, sequenced in a study of cytomegalovirus exposure and HLA in healthy donors. Repertoires were generated with immunoSEQ multiplex PCR, while TCRdb's copy carries only in-frame clones and drops some. The sample carries about 140,000 clones, 88% recorded once. Specimen: PBMCs. These receptors were obtained from a woman between 18 and 29 years old in good health and CMV-seropositive.

The V and J genes are TRBV19 and TRBJ1-5; a weak D match, TRBD1 (5 bases). The CDR3 consists of 12 residues. The V end was cut by 5 bases, the J end by 4 bases, with 6 bases between. Germline V gene data show CDR1 as LNHDA and CDR2 as SQIVND (reference sequence). DNA for the CDR3: TGTGCCAGTAGTCCAGGGAATCAGCCCCAGCATTTT. Amino acid sequence: CASSPGNQPQHF. Full variable domain (remainder filled in from reference TRBV19 and TRBJ1-5): DGGITQSPKYLFRKEGQNVTLSCEQNLNHDAMYWYRQDPGQGLRLIYYSQIVNDFQKGDIAEGYSVSREKKESFPLTVTSAQKNPTAFYLCASSPGNQPQHFGDGTRLSIL.

The rearrangement uses TRBV19 and TRBJ2-3; no clear D gene. The germline CDR1 and CDR2 sequences are LNHDA and SQIVND (reference sequence). The CDR3 loop spans 15 amino acids. The V end lost 7 bases, the J end lost 1 base, and 15 bases lay between the germline ends. The CDR3 DNA follows: TGTGCCAGTAAAACCTCTCATGGAGGCACAGATACGCAGTATTTT. This gives the protein CASKTSHGGTDTQYF.

This chain uses TRBV5-1 with TRBJ1-1, with D maybe TRBD1 (5 bases). CDR3 length: 14 residues. Germline V gene data show CDR1 as SGHRS and CDR2 as YFSETQ. Deletions cut 4 bases from V and 11 bases from J, with 21 bases between. The CDR3 reads CASSTGWGGTLAFF. The CDR3 DNA sequence: TGCGCCAGCAGCACTGGTTGGGGCGGTACCCTGGCTTTCTTT.

V usage is TRBV18 and J usage is TRBJ2-5; TRBD2 matches 10 bases. Germline V gene data show CDR1 as KGHSH and CDR2 as LQKENI. V shed 6 bases, J shed 5 bases, and the junction held 9 bases outside the gene matches. CDR3 size: 15 residues. This CDR3 reads CASSPAGTSAETQYF. The CDR3 nucleotides read TGTGCCAGCTCGCCCGCCGGGACTAGCGCTGAGACCCAGTACTTC.

The chain is built from TRBV7-3 and TRBJ2-5; D not certain. The CDR3 loop spans 13 amino acids. From germline, CDR1 is SGHTA and CDR2 FQGTGA. V lost 5 bases and J 2 bases, leaving 9 bases between the germline ends. This CDR3 is CASSKELQETQYF. The CDR3 DNA reads as TGTGCCAGCAGCAAAGAGTTACAAGAGACCCAGTACTTC.

The table lists this clone with a few counts. The chain has TRBV6-1 and TRBJ1-5, with D unclear. The V end lost 5 bases, the J end lost 6 bases, and 8 bases lay between the germline ends. The CDR3 is 12 amino acids. The germline gives CDR1 MNHNS, CDR2 SASEGT. This CDR3 is CASSPQFQPQHF. The CDR3 DNA follows: TGTGCCAGCAGTCCCCAATTTCAGCCCCAGCATTTT.

The chain recombines TRBV9 with TRBJ2-3; 12 positions match TRBD2. Per the germline V gene, CDR1 is SGDLS and CDR2 is YYNGEE. This CDR3 is built from 17 residues. V was clipped by 5 bases and J by 6 bases; unmatched bases: 13. This CDR3 is CASRREASGRAGDTQYF. CDR3 nucleotide sequence: TGTGCCAGCAGGAGGGAGGCTAGCGGGAGGGCCGGGGATACGCAGTATTTT. Full variable domain (rest looked up from reference TRBV9 and TRBJ2-3): DSGVTQTPKHLITATGQRVTLRCSPRSGDLSVYWYQQSLDQGLQFLIQYYNGEERAKGNILERFSAQQFPDLHSELNLSSLELGDSALYFCASRREASGRAGDTQYFGPGTRLTVL.

The sample holds a few counts of this clone. The chain links TRBV2 to TRBJ2-5; possibly TRBD2 for D (6 bases). The CDR3 runs to 16 residues. The V and J ends lost 2 bases and 0 bases respectively, with 13 bases between them. CDR1 and CDR2 from the germline V gene are SNHLY and FYNNEI. This chain's CDR3 is CASSESAGGDQETQYF. CDR3 DNA sequence: TGTGCCAGCAGTGAAAGTGCGGGCGGGGACCAAGAGACCCAGTACTTC.

The chain couples TRBV11-3 to TRBJ2-1; maybe TRBD2 (6 bases). CDR1 and CDR2 (germline): SGHNT, YENEEA. V was pared by 3 bases and J by 8 bases, with 17 bases between. This CDR3 has 15 amino acids. The CDR3 loop reads CASSFGGSTDHEQFF. The CDR3 nucleotides are TGTGCCAGCAGCTTCGGGGGTTCCACCGACCATGAGCAGTTCTTC.

The V call is TRBV5-6, the J call TRBJ2-3; tentative D call: TRBD1 (5 bases). This CDR3 has 15 amino acids. The V end lost 4 bases, the J end lost 5 bases, and 17 bases lay between the germline ends. Germline V gene lookup returns CDR1 SGHDT and CDR2 YYEEEE. The CDR3 loop reads CASSLTFGAVDTQYF. The DNA for the CDR3 is TGTGCCAGCAGCCTCACTTTTGGGGCGGTAGATACGCAGTATTTT.

The V gene is TRBV5-1, the J gene TRBJ2-1, with 10 bases aligning to TRBD1. This CDR3 spans 16 amino acids. Per germline, CDR1 SGHRS and CDR2 YFSETQ. Trimming at V came to 4 bases and at J to 7 bases, leaving 11 bases not matched to a gene. As DNA, the CDR3 is TGCGCCAGCAGCCCGTCCAAGGGGACAGGGGTAAATGAGCAGTTCTTC. This encodes CASSPSKGTGVNEQFF.

The chain is built from TRBV27 and TRBJ2-7; 14 nucleotides match TRBD2. V dropped 0 bases and J dropped 9; count of bases not matched to a gene: 13. CDR3 length: 18 residues. Germline values: CDR1 MNHEY, CDR2 SMNVEV (reference sequence). CDR3 protein: CASSLSFTAGTSGSVQYF. In nucleotides, the CDR3 is TGTGCCAGCAGTTTATCGTTCACCGCCGGGACTAGCGGGAGTGTGCAGTACTTC.

The CDR3 DNA reads as TGTGCCAGCAGACTAGCGGCCTCCTACGAGCAGTACTTC. This gives the protein CASRLAASYEQYF. V usage is TRBV6-6 and J usage is TRBJ2-7; 8 bases line up with TRBD2. The CDR3 has 13 residues. J was trimmed by 0 bases and V by 6 bases; bases with no gene match: 1. Germline lookup yields CDR1 MNHNY and CDR2 SVGAGI (reference sequence).

The gene calls are TRBV29-1 and TRBJ2-3, with D perhaps matching TRBD2 (6 bases). Germline lookup yields CDR1 SQVTM and CDR2 ANQGSEA. V lost 3 bases to trimming and J lost 2 bases, with 12 bases between them. The CDR3 is 14 amino acids. The CDR3 region is CSVEKRVPTDTQYF. CDR3 sequence (DNA): TGCAGCGTTGAGAAGCGGGTACCCACAGATACGCAGTATTTT.

The rearrangement joins TRBV4-3 to TRBJ2-2; D gene uncertain. Germline assignment: CDR1 LGHNA and CDR2 YSLEER. This CDR3 region has 16 residues. V lost 0 bases, J lost 0 bases, and 8 bases lay in between. The CDR3 loop reads CASSQDAYSNTGELFF. CDR3 DNA: TGCGCCAGCAGCCAAGATGCATACTCGAACACCGGGGAGCTGTTTTTT.

The chain combines TRBV5-4 with TRBJ2-7; 11 bases map to TRBD2. Germline V gene data show CDR1 as SGHNT and CDR2 as YYREEE (reference sequence). Germline trimming cut 4 bases from V and 2 bases from J; bases unmatched to any gene: 5. The CDR3 spans 15 residues. In nucleotides, the CDR3 is TGTGCCAGCAGCCCGGGACTAGCGGATCCCTACGAGCAGTACTTC. This gives the protein CASSPGLADPYEQYF.

The gene calls are TRBV14 and TRBJ1-2; no firm D call. The germline V gene encodes CDR1 SGHDN and CDR2 FVKESK. Trimming left V 2 bases short and J 4 bases short, with 17 bases between. The CDR3 length is 16 residues. The CDR3 DNA reads TGTGCCAGCAGCCAAAAGAACAGCCCGATTGGCTATGGCTACACCTTC. This gives the protein CASSQKNSPIGYGYTF.

The chain has TRBV2 and TRBJ1-2, with 7 bases that match TRBD1. J gave up 0 bases and V 5 bases, and 3 bases lay outside the gene matches. Germline CDR1 is SNHLY and CDR2 is FYNNEI. CDR3 length: 14 amino acids. This CDR3 reads CASSPTGSNYGYTF. DNA of the CDR3: TGTGCCAGCAGTCCGACAGGGTCTAACTATGGCTACACCTTC.

The chain has TRBV5-8 and TRBJ1-4; D call uncertain. The CDR3 is 14 amino acids. The V and J ends lost 5 bases and 8 bases respectively, with 16 bases between them. Germline V gene data show CDR1 as SGHTS and CDR2 as YDEGEE. This CDR3 is CASRLRQTGEKLFF. In DNA form, the CDR3 reads TGTGCCAGCAGGCTGAGGCAGACCGGGGAAAAACTGTTTTTT.

The chain carries TRBV6-6 and TRBJ1-6, with a possible D match to TRBD1 (6 bases). With 2 bases removed from V and 10 bases from J, the gap between germline ends came to 12 bases. The germline CDR1 and CDR2 sequences are MNHNY and SVGAGI (reference sequence). The CDR3 covers 14 residues. CDR3 bases: TGTGCCAGCAGTTACGGGGCAGGGGTCTCACCCCTCCACTTT. Protein product: CASSYGAGVSPLHF.

This clone was found a few times. The V gene is TRBV28, the J gene TRBJ1-1; TRBD1 agrees at 7 bases. Per germline, CDR1 MDHEN and CDR2 SYDVKM. V lost 4 bases, J lost 5 bases, and 10 bases stayed unmatched. This CDR3 is 15 amino acids long. CDR3 in amino acids: CASSSFNRGGTEAFF. The CDR3 nucleotides read TGTGCCAGCAGTTCCTTCAACAGGGGAGGTACTGAAGCTTTCTTT.

The CDR3 DNA reads TGTGCCACCAGCTCTCCCGGGACAGCTGAAGCTTTCTTT. Translation gives CATSSPGTAEAFF. The chain employs TRBV15 and TRBJ1-1; TRBD1 matches at 7 bases. Trimming removed 5 bases from V and 6 bases from J; junction bases left unmatched: 6. CDR1 is LNHNV, CDR2 YYDKDF, per germline (reference sequence). There are 13 residues in the CDR3.